This T cell receptor (beta chain) was captured by sequencing in a study of identical twins. A single record per CDR3 protein comes from TCRdb applying MiXCR to the 5' RACE reads. The sample consists of under 800,000 distinct CDR3 sequences, 21% of them appearing once. In this sample, this clonotype turned up many times. The J segment lost 3 bases and the V segment lost 5 bases, leaving 3 bases of the junction unmatched. The length of the CDR3 is 13 residues. Germline V gene sequence: CDR1 LGHNT, CDR2 FRNRAP. This sample was shared with a second study, whose subject was T cells expressing NK-cell markers.

Sequenced input: PBMCs. This receptor was taken from a woman aged 18-29 years in good health. V is TRBV12-5 and J is TRBJ1-1; 7 bases are a match to TRBD1. CDR3 residues: CASGTTGDTEAFF. The CDR3 coding sequence is TGTGCTAGTGGTACAACAGGGGACACTGAAGCTTTCTTT.